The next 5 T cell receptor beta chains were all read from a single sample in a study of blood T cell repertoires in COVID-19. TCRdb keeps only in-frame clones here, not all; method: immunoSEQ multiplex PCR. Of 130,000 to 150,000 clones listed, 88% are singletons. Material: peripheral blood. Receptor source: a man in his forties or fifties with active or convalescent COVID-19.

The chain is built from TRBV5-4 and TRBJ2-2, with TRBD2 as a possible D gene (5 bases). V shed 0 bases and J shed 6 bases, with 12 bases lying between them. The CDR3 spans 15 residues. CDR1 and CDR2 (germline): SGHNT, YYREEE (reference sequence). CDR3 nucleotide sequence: TGTGCCAGCAGCTTGGTTCTGGGGAGCGCCGGGGAGCTGTTTTTT. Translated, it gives CASSLVLGSAGELFF.

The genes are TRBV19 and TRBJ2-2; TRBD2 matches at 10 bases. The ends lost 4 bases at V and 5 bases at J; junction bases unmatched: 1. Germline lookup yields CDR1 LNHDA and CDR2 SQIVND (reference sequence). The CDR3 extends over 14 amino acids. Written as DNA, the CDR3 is TGTGCCAGTAGTAGTAGCGGGAGGACCGGGGAGCTGTTTTTT. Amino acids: CASSSSGRTGELFF.

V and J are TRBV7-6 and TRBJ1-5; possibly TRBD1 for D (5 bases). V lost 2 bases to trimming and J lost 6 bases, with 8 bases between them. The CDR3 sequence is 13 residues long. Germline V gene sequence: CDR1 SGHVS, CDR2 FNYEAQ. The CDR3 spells CASSLQGGQPQHF. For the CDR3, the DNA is TGTGCCAGCAGCTTACAGGGAGGTCAGCCCCAGCATTTT.

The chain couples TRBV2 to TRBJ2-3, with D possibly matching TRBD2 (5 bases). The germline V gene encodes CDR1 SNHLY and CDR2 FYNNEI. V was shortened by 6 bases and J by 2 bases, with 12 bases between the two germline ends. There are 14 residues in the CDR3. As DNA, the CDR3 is TGTGCCAGCAGCGAGGACTTTACCACAGATACGCAGTATTTT. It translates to CASSEDFTTDTQYF.

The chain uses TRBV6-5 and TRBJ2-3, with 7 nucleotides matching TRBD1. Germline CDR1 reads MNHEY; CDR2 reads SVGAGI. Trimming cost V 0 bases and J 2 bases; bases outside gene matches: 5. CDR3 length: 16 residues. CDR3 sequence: CASSYSGTATTDTQYF. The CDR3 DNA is TGTGCCAGCAGTTACTCCGGGACAGCGACCACAGATACGCAGTATTTT.